These 5 T cell receptor beta chains share one sample of origin, sequenced in a study of CD8+ T cells in alopecia areata. The treatment denotes: oral pan-JAK inhibitor, 5-10 mg twice daily. Sequencing templates came from extracted RNA that was reverse transcribed into cDNA. Measured with immunoSEQ multiplex PCR; TCRdb has only the in-frame clones, and not every one. This sample has over 150,000 clones, with approximately 55% found just once. The sequenced sample was CD8+ T cells sorted from blood, obtained at week 24, from a patient treated with tofacitinib. These receptor sequences come from a human donor with alopecia areata.

This clone came up a few times. This chain connects TRBV7-6 to TRBJ1-5; TRBD1 aligns across 7 bases. Germline V lookup: CDR1 SGHVS, CDR2 FNYEAQ. J gave up 3 bases and V 5 bases, and 7 bases lay outside the gene matches. The length of the CDR3 is 15 residues. The CDR3 DNA follows: TGTGCCAGCAGCGCCCAGACAGGGAACAATCAGCCCCAGCATTTT. It specifies CASSAQTGNNQPQHF.

This clone has just one count. The V call is TRBV30, the J call TRBJ2-7; maybe TRBD2 (6 bases). The CDR3 runs 13 residues. V lost 5 bases and J 6 bases, leaving 17 bases between the germline ends. Germline CDR1 GTSNPN, CDR2 SVGIG (reference sequence). The CDR3 sequence: CAWGAGTFSEQYF. CDR3 in DNA: TGTGCCTGGGGCGCGGGGACTTTTAGCGAGCAGTACTTC.

This clone has a handful of counts. This chain joins TRBV14 and TRBJ1-1, with unresolved D. The CDR3 sequence is 15 residues long. V dropped 0 bases and J dropped 3 bases, with 11 bases sitting between them. CDR1 and CDR2 (germline): SGHDN, FVKESK. The CDR3 coding sequence is TGTGCCAGCAGCCAAGATGTCAGTTGGGACACTGAAGCTTTCTTT. Protein sequence: CASSQDVSWDTEAFF.

This clone was recorded a few times. The chain has TRBV7-2 and TRBJ2-7; no clear D gene. Trimming left V 5 bases short and J 3 bases short, with 11 bases between. Germline V gives CDR1 SGHTA, CDR2 FQGNSA. The CDR3 has 13 residues. CDR3 bases: TGTGCCAGCAGCCCAGGTGGGGTCTACGAGCAGTACTTC. It codes for CASSPGGVYEQYF. Full variable domain (rest looked up from reference TRBV7-2 and TRBJ2-7): GAGVSQSPSNKVTEKGKDVELRCDPISGHTALYWYRQSLGQGLEFLIYFQGNSAPDKSGLPSDRFSAERTGGSVSTLTIQRTQQEDSAVYLCASSPGGVYEQYFGPGTRLTVT.

The chain carries TRBV19 and TRBJ1-5; TRBD1 aligns across 8 bases. The CDR3 extends over 15 amino acids. CDR1 LNHDA and CDR2 SQIVND come from the germline V gene (reference sequence). The ends lost 3 bases at V and 5 bases at J; junction bases unmatched: 6. The CDR3 loop reads CASSMRQGIDQPQHF. Here the CDR3 DNA reads TGTGCCAGTAGTATGAGACAGGGGATCGATCAGCCCCAGCATTTT.